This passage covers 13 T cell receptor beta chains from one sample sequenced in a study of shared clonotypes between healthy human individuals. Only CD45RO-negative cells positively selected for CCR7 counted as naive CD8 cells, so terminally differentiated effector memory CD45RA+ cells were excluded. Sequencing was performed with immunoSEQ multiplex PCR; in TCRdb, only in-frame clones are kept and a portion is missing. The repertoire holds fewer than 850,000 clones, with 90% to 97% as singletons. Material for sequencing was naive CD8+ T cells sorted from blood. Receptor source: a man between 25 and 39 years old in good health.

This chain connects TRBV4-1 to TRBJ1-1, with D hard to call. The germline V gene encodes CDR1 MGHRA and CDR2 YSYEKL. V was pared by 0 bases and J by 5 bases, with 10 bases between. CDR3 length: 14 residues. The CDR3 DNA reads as TGCGCCAGCAGCCAAGACCCCTCATATACTGAAGCTTTCTTT. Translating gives CASSQDPSYTEAFF.

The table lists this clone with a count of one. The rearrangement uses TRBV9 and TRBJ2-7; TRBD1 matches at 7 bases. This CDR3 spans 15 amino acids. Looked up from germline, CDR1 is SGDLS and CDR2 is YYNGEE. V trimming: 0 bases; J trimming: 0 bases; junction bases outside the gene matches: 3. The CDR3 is CASSVEGDSSYEQYF. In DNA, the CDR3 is TGTGCCAGCAGCGTAGAAGGGGACAGCTCCTACGAGCAGTACTTC.

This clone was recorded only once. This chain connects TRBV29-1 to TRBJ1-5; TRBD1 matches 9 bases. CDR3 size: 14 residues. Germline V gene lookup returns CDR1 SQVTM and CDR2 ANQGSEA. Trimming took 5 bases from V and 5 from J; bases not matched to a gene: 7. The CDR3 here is CSVKAGQGHQPQHF. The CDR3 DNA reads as TGCAGCGTTAAGGCGGGACAGGGCCATCAGCCCCAGCATTTT.

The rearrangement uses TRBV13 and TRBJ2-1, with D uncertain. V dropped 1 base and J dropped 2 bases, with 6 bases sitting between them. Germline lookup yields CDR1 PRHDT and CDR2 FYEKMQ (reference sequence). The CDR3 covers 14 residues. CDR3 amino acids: CASSLVGTYNEQFF. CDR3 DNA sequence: TGTGCCAGCAGCTTAGTCGGTACCTACAATGAGCAGTTCTTC.

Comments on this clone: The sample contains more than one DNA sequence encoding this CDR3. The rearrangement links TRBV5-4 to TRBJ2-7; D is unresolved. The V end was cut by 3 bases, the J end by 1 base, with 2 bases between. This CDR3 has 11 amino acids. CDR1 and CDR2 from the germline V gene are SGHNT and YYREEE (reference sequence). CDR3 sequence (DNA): TGTGCCAGCAGCTCATCCTACGAGCAGTACTTC. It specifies CASSSSYEQYF.

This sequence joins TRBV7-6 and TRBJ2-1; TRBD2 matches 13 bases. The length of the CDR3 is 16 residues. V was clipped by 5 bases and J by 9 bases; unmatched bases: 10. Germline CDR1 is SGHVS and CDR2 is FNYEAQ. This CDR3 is CASSNPRTSGSIEQFF. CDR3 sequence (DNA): TGTGCCAGCAGCAACCCCCGGACTAGCGGGAGTATTGAGCAGTTCTTC.

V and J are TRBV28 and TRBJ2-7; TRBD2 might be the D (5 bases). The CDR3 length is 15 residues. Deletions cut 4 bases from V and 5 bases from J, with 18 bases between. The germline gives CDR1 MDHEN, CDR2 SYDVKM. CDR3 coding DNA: TGTGCCAGCAGTTCTCAGCGGTCTACTGGGGACGAGCAGTACTTC. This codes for CASSSQRSTGDEQYF.

The DNA for the CDR3 is TGTGCCAGCAGCCGAACGCTCGCGGGACTCCCGCTGAGGTTGGGCGAGCAGTACTTC. It yields the protein CASSRTLAGLPLRLGEQYF. The chain combines TRBV14 with TRBJ2-7; weak D call: TRBD2 (6 bases). CDR1 and CDR2 from the germline V gene are SGHDN and FVKESK. The length of the CDR3 is 19 residues. With 4 bases removed from V and 6 bases from J, the gap between germline ends came to 31 bases.

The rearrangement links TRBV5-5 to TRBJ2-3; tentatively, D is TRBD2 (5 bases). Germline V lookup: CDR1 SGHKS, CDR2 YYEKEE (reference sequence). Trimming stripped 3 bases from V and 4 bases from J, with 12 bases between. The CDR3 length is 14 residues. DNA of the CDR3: TGTGCCAGCAGCTGGGGAGTTAGGGCAGATACGCAGTATTTT. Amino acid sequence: CASSWGVRADTQYF.

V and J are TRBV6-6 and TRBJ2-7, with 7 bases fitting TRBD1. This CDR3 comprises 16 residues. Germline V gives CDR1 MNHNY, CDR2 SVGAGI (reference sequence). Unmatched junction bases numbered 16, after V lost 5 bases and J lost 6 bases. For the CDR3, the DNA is TGTGCCAGCAGTACAGCACTAACCGGGACAGATTCCGAGCAGTACTTC. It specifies CASSTALTGTDSEQYF.

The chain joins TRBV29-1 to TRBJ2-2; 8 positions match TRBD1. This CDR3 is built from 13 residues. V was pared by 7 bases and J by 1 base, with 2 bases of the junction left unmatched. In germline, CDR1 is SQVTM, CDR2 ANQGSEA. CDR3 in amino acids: CSGGQENTGELFF. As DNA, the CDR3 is TGCAGCGGGGGACAGGAGAACACCGGGGAGCTGTTTTTT.

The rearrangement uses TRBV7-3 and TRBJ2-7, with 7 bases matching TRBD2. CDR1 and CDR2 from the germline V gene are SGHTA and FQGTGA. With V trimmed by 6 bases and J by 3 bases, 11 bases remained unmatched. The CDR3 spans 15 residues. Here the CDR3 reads CASRPPGTTLYEQYF. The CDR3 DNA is TGTGCCAGCAGGCCACCCGGGACTACACTCTACGAGCAGTACTTC. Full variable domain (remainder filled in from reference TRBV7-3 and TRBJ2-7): GAGVSQTPSNKVTEKGKYVELRCDPISGHTALYWYRQSLGQGPEFLIYFQGTGAADDSGLPNDRFFAVRPEGSVSTLKIQRTERGDSAVYLCASRPPGTTLYEQYFGPGTRLTVT.

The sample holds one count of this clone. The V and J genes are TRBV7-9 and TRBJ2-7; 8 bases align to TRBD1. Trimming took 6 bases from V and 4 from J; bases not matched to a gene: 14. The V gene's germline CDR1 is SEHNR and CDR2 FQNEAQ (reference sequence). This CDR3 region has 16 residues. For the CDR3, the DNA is TGTGCCAGCAGTCCAAGTCAGGGGGCGTCTGTTTACGAGCAGTACTTC. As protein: CASSPSQGASVYEQYF.